This T cell receptor beta chain was recorded in a study of T cell repertoires in cytomegalovirus infection. Regarding the study as a whole: HLA-C-restricted CMV clonotypes gave the most frequent clonotype in two of eight donors. Summed public TCR beta family frequency identified CMV carriers bearing the relevant HLA.

This clonotype was detected many times. The antigen remains unidentified. From the reads, TCRdb called clonotypes with MiXCR, one entry per CDR3 protein. The data hold about 140,000 distinct CDR3 sequences, with 6.5% observed a single time. The specimen sequenced was PBMCs. The source is a human donor in good health (CMV status not recorded). Some clones in this sample may be carry-over from other donors' samples.

In DNA form, the CDR3 reads TGTGCCAGCAGGATTGCAGGCACAGATACGCAGTATTTT. Translation: CASRIAGTDTQYF. The J gene is TRBJ2-3, the V gene TRBV7-6; D is unresolved. The V gene's germline CDR1 is SGHVS and CDR2 FNYEAQ. Trimming left V 6 bases short and J 1 base short, with 8 bases between. CDR3 length equals 13 residues. The whole variable domain, remainder taken from reference TRBV7-6 and TRBJ2-3, is GAGVSQSPRYKVTKRGQDVALRCDPISGHVSLYWYRQALGQGPEFLTYFNYEAQQDKSGLPNDRFSAERPEGSISTLTIQRTEQRDSAMYRCASRIAGTDTQYFGPGTRLTVL.